What follows are 14 T cell receptor beta chains derived from one specimen sequenced in a study of blood T cell repertoires in COVID-19. TCRdb keeps only in-frame clones here, not all; method: immunoSEQ multiplex PCR. In the table there are about 220,000 clones, about four fifths of which are singletons. Source material: PBMCs or T cells enriched from blood (not recorded which). Receptors were obtained from a woman in her thirties or forties with acute COVID-19.

The table lists this clone with a count of one. The chain is built from TRBV5-6 and TRBJ1-1; D unclear. Germline-derived CDR1 and CDR2 are SGHDT and YYEEEE. V was clipped by 6 bases and J by 5 bases, with 11 bases between them. CDR3 size: 12 residues. This chain's CDR3 is CASTLSGTEAFF. The CDR3 region has the DNA TGTGCCAGCACTTTGTCGGGGACTGAAGCTTTCTTT. The full variable domain, in which reference TRBV5-6 and TRBJ1-1 provide the parts outside the CDR3, is DAGVTQSPTHLIKTRGQQVTLRCSPKSGHDTVSWYQQALGQGPQFIFQYYEEEERQRGNFPDRFSGHQFPNYSSELNVNALLLGDSALYLCASTLSGTEAFFGQGTRLTVV.

V is TRBV10-3 and J is TRBJ1-1; D gene ambiguous. Germline-derived CDR1 and CDR2 are ENHRY and SYGVKD. The CDR3 length is 14 residues. The V end lost 2 bases, the J end lost 2 bases, and 9 bases lay between the germline ends. The CDR3 region has the DNA TGTGCCATCAGTGAGCTTCCGGGAAACACTGAAGCTTTCTTT. This encodes CAISELPGNTEAFF.

V usage is TRBV5-1 and J usage is TRBJ2-5; 8 bases line up with TRBD1. Germline CDR1 and CDR2: SGHRS and YFSETQ. CDR3 size: 15 residues. With V trimmed by 3 bases and J by 2 bases, 6 bases remained unmatched. The DNA for the CDR3 is TGCGCCAGCAGCTCCTCCCGACAGGGGCAAGAGACCCAGTACTTC. Translation gives CASSSSRQGQETQYF. Using reference TRBV5-1 and TRBJ2-5 for the parts outside the CDR3, the full variable domain is KAGVTQTPRYLIKTRGQQVTLSCSPISGHRSVSWYQQTPGQGLQFLFEYFSETQRNKGNFPGRFSGRQFSNSRSEMNVSTLELGDSALYLCASSSSRQGQETQYFGPGTRLLVL.

This chain links TRBV5-4 with TRBJ1-6; the match to TRBD1 covers 9 bases. This CDR3 has 14 amino acids. V dropped 2 bases and J dropped 9; count of bases not matched to a gene: 3. CDR1 is SGHNT and CDR2 is YYREEE in the germline V gene (reference sequence). CDR3 sequence: CASSFRDRASPLHF. CDR3 DNA: TGTGCCAGCAGCTTCCGGGACAGGGCTTCACCCCTCCACTTT.

This clone was counted once. J is TRBJ1-2 and V is TRBV21-1; the table's D call TRBD1 went unverified against the DNA. TRBV21-1 is given as a pseudogene. The CDR3 has 16 amino acids. CDR3 in amino acids: CASSKEGASAGDGYTF. The DNA for the CDR3 is TGTGCCAGCAGCAAAGAAGGGGCCAGCGCCGGTGATGGCTACACCTTC.

This chain links TRBV12-5 with TRBJ1-1, with a possible D match to TRBD1 (6 bases). CDR1 is LGHNT, CDR2 FRNRAP, per germline. This CDR3 is 13 amino acids long. Between the trimmed V and J ends, which lost 2 bases and 5 bases, there was a span of 9 bases. Written as DNA, the CDR3 is TGTGCTAGTGGTTTGACACAGGGAACTGAAGCTTTCTTT. Translated: CASGLTQGTEAFF.

The CDR3 DNA reads TGTGCCAGCAGCTTATCTAAAAAACTGTTTTTT. This sequence encodes CASSLSKKLFF. The chain employs TRBV7-2 and TRBJ1-4, with D hard to call. Trimming stripped 2 bases from V and 9 bases from J, with 4 bases between. The V gene's germline CDR1 is SGHTA and CDR2 FQGNSA. The CDR3 covers 11 residues. Full variable domain (remainder filled in from reference TRBV7-2 and TRBJ1-4): GAGVSQSPSNKVTEKGKDVELRCDPISGHTALYWYRQSLGQGLEFLIYFQGNSAPDKSGLPSDRFSAERTGGSVSTLTIQRTQQEDSAVYLCASSLSKKLFFGSGTQLSVL.

The V gene is TRBV18, the J gene TRBJ1-2; tentative D call: TRBD1 (6 bases). CDR1 is KGHSH and CDR2 is LQKENI in the germline V gene. The CDR3 runs 14 residues. V lost 5 bases to trimming and J lost 6 bases, with 16 bases between them. CDR3 in amino acids: CASSTNTGSNGYTF. DNA of the CDR3: TGTGCCAGCTCAACCAATACAGGGTCGAATGGCTACACCTTC.

V is TRBV28 and J is TRBJ1-2; tentatively, D is TRBD1 (5 bases). The V end lost 7 bases, the J end lost 4 bases, and 16 bases lay between the germline ends. CDR3 length: 14 amino acids. Germline V gene data show CDR1 as MDHEN and CDR2 as SYDVKM. CDR3 protein: CASTSGRVIYGYTF. In nucleotides, the CDR3 is TGTGCCAGCACCTCGGGCAGGGTGATCTATGGCTACACCTTC.

V gene TRBV13 combines with J gene TRBJ2-1; 10 positions agree with TRBD1. J lost 9 bases, V lost 5 bases, and 10 bases had no gene match. This CDR3 spans 15 amino acids. CDR1 is PRHDT and CDR2 is FYEKMQ in the germline V gene (reference sequence). The CDR3 sequence is CASSTPGQGTVEQFF. The CDR3 DNA is TGTGCCAGCAGCACACCGGGACAGGGGACGGTTGAGCAGTTCTTC.

This clone was found once. The J gene is TRBJ1-1, the V gene TRBV30; D is unresolved. V was cut by 6 bases and J by 0 bases, with 11 bases left in between. Germline V gives CDR1 GTSNPN, CDR2 SVGIG (reference sequence). CDR3 length: 13 residues. Written as DNA, the CDR3 is TGTGCCTGTCGAGAGGGCGTGAACACTGAAGCTTTCTTT. It encodes CACREGVNTEAFF.

V is TRBV6-5 and J is TRBJ2-7; the match to TRBD1 covers 7 bases. Germline-derived CDR1 and CDR2 are MNHEY and SVGAGI. This CDR3 is built from 15 residues. V was clipped by 6 bases and J by 3 bases; unmatched bases: 11. This CDR3 reads CASRMSLQGLYEQYF. The CDR3 region has the DNA TGTGCCAGCAGAATGTCCCTACAGGGGCTCTACGAGCAGTACTTC.

The V call is TRBV11-1, the J call TRBJ2-5, with D perhaps matching TRBD1 (6 bases). Trimming shortened V by 7 bases and J by 2 bases, and 14 bases separated the two germline ends. The CDR3 totals 14 residues. Germline V gives CDR1 SGHAT, CDR2 FQDESV (reference sequence). The CDR3 DNA reads TGTGCCAGCACCGAACGGGACATTCAAGAGACCCAGTACTTC. Protein sequence: CASTERDIQETQYF.

The V gene is TRBV11-2, the J gene TRBJ2-1; 10 bases align to TRBD1. Per germline, CDR1 SGHAT and CDR2 FQNNGV. The ends lost 5 bases at V and 6 bases at J; junction bases unmatched: 7. The CDR3 spans 15 residues. The CDR3 is CASSIRQGAFNEQFF. In nucleotides, the CDR3 is TGTGCCAGCAGCATCCGACAGGGGGCTTTCAATGAGCAGTTCTTC. Complete variable domain (other parts from reference TRBV11-2 and TRBJ2-1): EAGVAQSPRYKIIEKRQSVAFWCNPISGHATLYWYQQILGQGPKLLIQFQNNGVVDDSQLPKDRFSAERLKGVDSTLKIQPAKLEDSAVYLCASSIRQGAFNEQFFGPGTRLTVL.